This paragraph reports one T cell receptor (beta chain). Its antigen is currently unknown. Generated by immunoSEQ multiplex PCR, the TCRdb table keeps only in-frame clones and is missing some. Of around 120,000 clones listed, roughly 90% are singletons. The source of the sample is a study of T cell responses to AZD1222 COVID-19 vaccine. As for the study in general: Pooling was applied to second doses at about 4 or about 12 weeks. Whole-study findings and limits: Repertoire samples came only from after the peak T cell response. Reportedly, close to half of spike-specific TCRs are directed against unmutated variant regions. White British people made up most donors, females outnumbered males, and clonal diversity was possibly underestimated.

The germline V gene has CDR1 SGHRS and CDR2 YFSETQ. V lost 1 base, J lost 4 bases, and 8 bases lay in between. The CDR3 totals 14 residues. The source was peripheral blood, collected on day 0 of AZD1222 vaccination. The chain recombines TRBV5-1 with TRBJ2-2; TRBD1 might be the D (6 bases). The clonotype comes from an adult in good health. The CDR3 region is CASSLSGVTGELFF. Here the CDR3 DNA reads TGCGCCAGCAGCTTGTCAGGGGTCACCGGGGAGCTGTTTTTT.